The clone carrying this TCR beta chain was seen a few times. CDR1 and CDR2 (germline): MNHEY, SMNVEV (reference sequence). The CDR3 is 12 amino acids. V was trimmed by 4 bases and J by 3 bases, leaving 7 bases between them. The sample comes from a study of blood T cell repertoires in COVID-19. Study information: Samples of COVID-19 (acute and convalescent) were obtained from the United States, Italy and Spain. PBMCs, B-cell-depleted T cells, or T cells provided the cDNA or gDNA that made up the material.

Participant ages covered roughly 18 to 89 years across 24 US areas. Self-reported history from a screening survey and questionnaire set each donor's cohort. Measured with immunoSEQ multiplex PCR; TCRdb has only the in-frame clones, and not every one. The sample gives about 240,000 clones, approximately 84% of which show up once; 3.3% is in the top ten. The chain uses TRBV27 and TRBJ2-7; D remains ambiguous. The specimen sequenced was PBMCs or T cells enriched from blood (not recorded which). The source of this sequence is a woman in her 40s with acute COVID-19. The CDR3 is CASSWQFYEQYF. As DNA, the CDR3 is TGTGCCAGCAGTTGGCAGTTCTACGAGCAGTACTTC.